This T cell receptor beta chain was recorded in a study of T cells in Graves' hyperthyroidism and ophthalmopathy. This clonotype was counted at least ten times. The target antigen is unknown. The TCR beta CDR3 regions underwent amplification using RNA transcripts as the source. The HTBI set primed first-round TCR CDR3 RT-PCR. TCRdb used MiXCR to reprocess the multiplex PCR reads, holding one entry per CDR3 protein. The sample carries hundreds of thousands of distinct CDR3 sequences, approximately 15% recorded once. Findings and limits, study-wide: A model built on 13 V-J features separated ophthalmopathy from stable hyperthyroidism. Among thyroid clonotypes expanded above 0.001, most also appeared in blood. The model predicted ophthalmopathy a median around 6 months before onset.

The sample was blood. This TCR derives from a woman aged 40-49 years with Graves' ophthalmopathy.

CDR3 in amino acids: CASSLGPLSLNTEAFF. The CDR3 DNA follows: TGTGCCAGCTCACTGGGACCCCTAAGCCTGAACACTGAAGCTTTCTTT. The rearrangement links TRBV18 to TRBJ1-1; TRBD1 is a possible D gene (5 bases). The germline V and J ends were trimmed by 4 bases and 0 bases, with 15 bases remaining between them. Looked up from germline, CDR1 is KGHSH and CDR2 is LQKENI. The length of the CDR3 is 16 residues. The variable domain in full, with the rest retrieved from reference TRBV18 and TRBJ1-1, is NAGVMQNPRHLVRRRGQEARLRCSPMKGHSHVYWYRQLPEEGLKFMVYLQKENIIDESGMPKERFSAEFPKEGPSILRIQQVVRGDSAAYFCASSLGPLSLNTEAFFGQGTRLTVV.